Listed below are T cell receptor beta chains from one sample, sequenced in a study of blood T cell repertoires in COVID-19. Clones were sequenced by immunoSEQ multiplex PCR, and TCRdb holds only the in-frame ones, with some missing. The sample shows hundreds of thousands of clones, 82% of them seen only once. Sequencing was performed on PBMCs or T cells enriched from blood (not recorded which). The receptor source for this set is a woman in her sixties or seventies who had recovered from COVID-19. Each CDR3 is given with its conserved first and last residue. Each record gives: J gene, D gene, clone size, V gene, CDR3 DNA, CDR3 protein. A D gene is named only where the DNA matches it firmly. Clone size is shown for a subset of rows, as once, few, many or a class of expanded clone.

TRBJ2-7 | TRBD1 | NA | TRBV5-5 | TGTGCCAGTTCACCGGGACAGGGGTGGGAGCAGTACTTC | CASSPGQGWEQYF
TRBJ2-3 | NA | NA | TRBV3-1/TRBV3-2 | TGTGCCAGCAGCCCCCTCCTAGGATTAGGGGGGGGCACAGATACGCAGTATTTT | CASSPLLGLGGGTDTQYF
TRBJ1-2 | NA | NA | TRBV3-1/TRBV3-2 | TGTGCCAGCAGCCAAGATCGACGGAGCAATAGCTACACCTTC | CASSQDRRSNSYTF
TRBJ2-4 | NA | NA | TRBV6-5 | TGTGCCAGCAATTCCCCCAGGGATAACATTCAGTACTTC | CASNSPRDNIQYF
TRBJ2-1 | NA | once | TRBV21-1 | TGTGCCAGAAGTGAGACAGCAAACTCCTACAATGAGCAGTTCTTC | CARSETANSYNEQFF
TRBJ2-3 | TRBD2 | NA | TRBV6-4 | TGTGCCAGCAGTGACGGGGGGACTAGCGGTCCCGATACGCAGTATTTT | CASSDGGTSGPDTQYF
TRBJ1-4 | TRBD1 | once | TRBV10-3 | TGTGCCATCAGTGAGTCCCAGGGGGCGAATGAAAAACTGTTTTTT | CAISESQGANEKLFF
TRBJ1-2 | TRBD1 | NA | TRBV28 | TGTGCCAGCAGTCCACCGACAGGGAGCAACTATGGCTACACCTTC | CASSPPTGSNYGYTF
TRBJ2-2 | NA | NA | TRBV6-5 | TGTGCCAGCAAGCCTAGCCACACCGGGGAGCTGTTTTTT | CASKPSHTGELFF
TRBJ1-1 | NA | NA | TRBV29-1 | TGCAGCGTCGGAAAGACTGTTGGTAGCACTGAAGCTTTCTTT | CSVGKTVGSTEAFF
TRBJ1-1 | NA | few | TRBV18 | TGTGCCAGCTCACCCGGGACAAACGAAGCTTTCTTT | CASSPGTNEAFF
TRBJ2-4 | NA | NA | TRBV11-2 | TGTGCCAGCAGCGCCTCAAGCTCCGGACTACCTTACTTC | CASSASSSGLPYF
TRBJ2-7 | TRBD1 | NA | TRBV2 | TGTGCCAGCAAGGTGGGGACAGGGGGTAGCAAGCAGTACTTC | CASKVGTGGSKQYF
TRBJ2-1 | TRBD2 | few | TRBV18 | TGTGCCAGCTCACCACCGACTAGCGGGAGTGGTCTCTATGAGCAGTTCTTC | CASSPPTSGSGLYEQFF
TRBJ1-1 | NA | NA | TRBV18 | TGTGCCAGCTCACCCACCCGCGGTTGGGACACTGAAGCTTTCTTT | CASSPTRGWDTEAFF
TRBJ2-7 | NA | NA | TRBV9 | TGTGCCAGCAGCGAAGGAGGGCCCTCTGAGCAGTACTTC | CASSEGGPSEQYF
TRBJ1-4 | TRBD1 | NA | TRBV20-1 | TGCAGTGCTGACAGGGGAAAACTGTTTTTT | CSADRGKLFF
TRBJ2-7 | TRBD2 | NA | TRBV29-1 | TGCAGCGTTGGGGGGACTAGCTACCACGAGCAGTACTTC | CSVGGTSYHEQYF
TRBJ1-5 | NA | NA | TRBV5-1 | TGCGCCAGCAGCCCCGGGGACTACAATCAGCCCCAGCATTTT | CASSPGDYNQPQHF
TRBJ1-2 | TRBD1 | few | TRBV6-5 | TGTGCCAGCAGTTCGGGACAGGATGGAGGGGGCTACACCTTC | CASSSGQDGGGYTF
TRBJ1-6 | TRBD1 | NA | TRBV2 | TGTGCCAGCAGCCTCAATTGGGACAGGTCCCGATCACCCCTCCACTTT | CASSLNWDRSRSPLHF
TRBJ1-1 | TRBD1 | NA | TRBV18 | TGTGCCAGCTCACGACCGGGACAGGGTCGCGTGGGCACTGAAGCTTTCTTT | CASSRPGQGRVGTEAFF
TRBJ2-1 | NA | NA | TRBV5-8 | TGTGCCAGCAGCTTGACAGGCAGGGTTGGTGAGCAGTTCTTC | CASSLTGRVGEQFF
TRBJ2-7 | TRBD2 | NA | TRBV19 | TGTGCCAGTAGTCCCCGGGCTAGCGGGGGAGTCTACGAGCAGTACTTC | CASSPRASGGVYEQYF
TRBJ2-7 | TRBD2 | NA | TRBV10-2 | TGCGCCAGCAGTGAGCCTTTAGCGGGGTCGACCTACGAGCAGTACTTC | CASSEPLAGSTYEQYF
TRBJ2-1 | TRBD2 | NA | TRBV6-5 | TGTGCCAGCACGGGGGGACTTCTGGGGAATGAGCAGTTCTTC | CASTGGLLGNEQFF